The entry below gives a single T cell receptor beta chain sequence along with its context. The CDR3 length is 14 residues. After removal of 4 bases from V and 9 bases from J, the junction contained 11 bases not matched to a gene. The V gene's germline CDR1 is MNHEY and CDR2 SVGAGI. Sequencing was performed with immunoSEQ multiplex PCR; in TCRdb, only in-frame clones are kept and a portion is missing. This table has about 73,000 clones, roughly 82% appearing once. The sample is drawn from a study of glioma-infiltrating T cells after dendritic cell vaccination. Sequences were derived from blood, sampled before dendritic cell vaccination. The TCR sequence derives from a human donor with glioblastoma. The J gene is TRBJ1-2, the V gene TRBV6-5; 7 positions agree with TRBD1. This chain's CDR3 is CASSFTDRRGSYTF. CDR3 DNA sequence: TGTGCCAGCAGTTTCACGGACAGGAGGGGTAGCTACACCTTC.